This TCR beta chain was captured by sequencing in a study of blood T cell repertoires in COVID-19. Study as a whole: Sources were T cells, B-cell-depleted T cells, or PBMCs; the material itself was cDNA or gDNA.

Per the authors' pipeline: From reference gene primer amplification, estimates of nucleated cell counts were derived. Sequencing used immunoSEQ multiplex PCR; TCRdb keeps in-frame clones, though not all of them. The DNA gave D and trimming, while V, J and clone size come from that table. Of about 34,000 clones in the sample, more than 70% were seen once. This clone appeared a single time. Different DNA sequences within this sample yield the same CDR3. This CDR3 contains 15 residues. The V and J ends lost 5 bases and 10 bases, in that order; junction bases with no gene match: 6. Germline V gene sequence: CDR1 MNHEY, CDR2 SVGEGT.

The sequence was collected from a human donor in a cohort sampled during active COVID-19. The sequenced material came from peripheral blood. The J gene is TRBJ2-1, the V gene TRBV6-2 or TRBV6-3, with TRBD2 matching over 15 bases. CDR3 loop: CASSRTSGRAGEQFF. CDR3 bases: TGTGCCAGCAGTAGGACTAGCGGGAGGGCCGGGGAGCAGTTCTTC.